The rows below give T cell receptor beta chains drawn from one sample of a study of blood T cell repertoires in COVID-19. TCRdb's copy holds only in-frame clones and misses some; the assay was immunoSEQ multiplex PCR. The sample lists approximately 27,000 clones; 65% to 90% were seen once. The sequenced sample was peripheral blood. Source of these receptors: a human donor in a cohort sampled during active COVID-19. Each CDR3 is given with its conserved first and last residue. A D gene is named only where the DNA matches it firmly. A row's size may be missing; if present it is once, few, many or a size class.

size,V,D,J,CDR3,DNA
NA,TRBV7-7,NA,TRBJ2-3,CASSLTLLDTQYF,TGTGCCAGCAGCTTAACTCTCTTGGATACGCAGTATTTT
NA,TRBV5-8,TRBD1,TRBJ1-1,CASSVPQGGNTEAFF,TGTGCCAGCAGCGTCCCACAGGGGGGGAACACTGAAGCTTTCTTT
few,TRBV18,TRBD2,TRBJ2-4,CASSPPAGGKNIQYF,TGTGCCAGCTCACCACCAGCGGGAGGGAAAAACATTCAGTACTTC
NA,TRBV5-4,NA,TRBJ2-1,CASSRGSSNEQFF,TGTGCCAGCAGCAGGGGATCGTCGAATGAGCAGTTCTTC
NA,TRBV7-2,NA,TRBJ1-1,CASSLVSGNTEAFF,TGTGCCAGCAGCTTAGTTTCGGGGAACACTGAAGCTTTCTTT
NA,TRBV5-4,NA,TRBJ2-5,CASSLDGEIREETQYF,TGTGCCAGCAGCTTGGACGGGGAGATTCGAGAAGAGACCCAGTACTTC
NA,TRBV6-5,TRBD1,TRBJ2-7,CASRFDRVSYEQYF,TGTGCCAGCCGCTTCGACAGGGTCTCCTACGAGCAGTACTTC
few,TRBV5-4,TRBD1,TRBJ1-6,CASSSTGSSYNSPLHF,TGTGCCAGCAGCTCGACAGGGAGCTCCTATAATTCACCCCTCCACTTT
few,TRBV4-2,NA,TRBJ1-4,CASSQDRGFLGEKLFF,TGTGCCAGCAGCCAAGACCGAGGGTTCCTCGGTGAAAAACTGTTTTTT
NA,TRBV4-3,NA,TRBJ1-4,CASSQELSATNEKLFF,TGCGCCAGCAGCCAAGAATTGAGTGCAACTAATGAAAAACTGTTTTTT
NA,TRBV11-2,TRBD2,TRBJ2-7,CASSSGGLAGGPYEQYF,TGTGCCAGCAGCTCTGGGGGACTAGCGGGAGGGCCCTACGAGCAGTACTTC
NA,TRBV4-2,TRBD2,TRBJ2-1,CASSPRLAGVPHNEQFF,TGTGCCAGCAGCCCACGACTAGCGGGAGTCCCACACAATGAGCAGTTCTTC
NA,TRBV27,NA,TRBJ1-5,CASSLHRGRHLYNQPQHF,TGTGCCAGCAGTTTACATCGAGGCCGGCATCTATACAATCAGCCCCAGCATTTT
NA,TRBV5-5,NA,TRBJ1-1,CASLGQITEAFF,TGTGCCAGCTTGGGACAAATCACTGAAGCTTTCTTT
NA,TRBV10-3,NA,TRBJ1-1,CAIASGTNTEAFF,TGTGCCATCGCGAGCGGGACGAACACTGAAGCTTTCTTT
NA,TRBV29-1,TRBD1,TRBJ2-7,CSVDFRDRGRREQYF,TGCAGCGTTGACTTCCGGGACAGGGGGCGACGGGAGCAGTACTTC
NA,TRBV4-1,TRBD2,TRBJ2-3,CASSQPAGVGDTQYF,TGCGCCAGCAGCCAACCAGCGGGAGTGGGGGATACGCAGTATTTT
once,TRBV12-3/TRBV12-4,NA,TRBJ2-7,CASSLDYGGQYF,TGTGCCAGCAGCCTCGACTACGGGGGGCAGTACTTC
NA,TRBV12-5,NA,TRBJ1-1,CASGGGERAEAFF,TGTGCTAGTGGCGGGGGGGAAAGGGCTGAAGCTTTCTTT
NA,TRBV27,TRBD1,TRBJ1-4,CASSSTGANEKLFF,TGTGCCAGCAGTTCGACAGGGGCAAATGAAAAACTGTTTTTT
NA,TRBV7-9,NA,TRBJ2-1,CASSSQGRPYNEQFF,TGTGCCAGCAGTAGTCAGGGGAGACCGTACAATGAGCAGTTCTTC
once,TRBV7-9,NA,TRBJ1-2,CASSEQGGYGYTF,TGTGCCAGCAGTGAGCAGGGTGGCTATGGCTACACCTTC
few,TRBV7-2,TRBD1,TRBJ2-7,CASSFGTAYEQYF,TGTGCCAGCAGCTTCGGGACAGCGTACGAGCAGTACTTC
few,TRBV6-5,NA,TRBJ2-2,CASSSPHGGSGELFF,TGTGCCAGCAGTTCCCCGCACGGAGGGTCCGGGGAGCTGTTTTTT
once,TRBV9,NA,TRBJ2-7,CASSVVGGRDPYEQYF,TGTGCCAGCAGCGTAGTTGGGGGCCGCGATCCCTACGAGCAGTACTTC
NA,TRBV5-4,NA,TRBJ2-5,CASSAGPREETQYF,TGTGCCAGCAGCGCGGGACCGAGGGAAGAGACCCAGTACTTC
NA,TRBV4-1,TRBD1,TRBJ1-5,CASSQGTGNSNQPQHF,TGCGCCAGCAGCCAAGGGACAGGAAATAGCAATCAGCCCCAGCATTTT
NA,TRBV27,NA,TRBJ2-5,CASSLRWMAGFGETQYF,TGTGCCAGCAGTTTGAGGTGGATGGCGGGGTTCGGGGAGACCCAGTACTTC
once,TRBV23-1,NA,TRBJ2-5,CASTLGRRQETQYF,TGCGCCAGCACTCTCGGGAGACGGCAAGAGACCCAGTACTTC
NA,TRBV24-1,TRBD1,TRBJ1-5,CATSGQGVHQPQHF,TGTGCCACCAGTGGACAGGGGGTACATCAGCCCCAGCATTTT
NA,TRBV18,NA,TRBJ1-3,CASSPQWQGTATIYF,TGTGCCAGCTCACCACAGTGGCAGGGAACGGCCACCATATATTTT
NA,TRBV14,NA,TRBJ1-6,CASSQQAFQPLHF,TGTGCCAGCAGCCAGCAGGCCTTTCAACCCCTCCACTTT
NA,TRBV16,TRBD2,TRBJ2-3,CASSLYGEGIHTDTQYF,TGTGCCAGCAGCCTCTATGGGGAGGGGATCCACACAGATACGCAGTATTTT
few,TRBV7-6,NA,TRBJ2-1,CASSLEFGREQFF,TGTGCCAGCAGCTTAGAGTTTGGGCGTGAGCAGTTCTTC
once,TRBV6-1,NA,TRBJ2-1,CASSAGGRPTVGEQFF,TGTGCCAGCAGTGCCGGGGGGCGCCCGACGGTAGGGGAGCAGTTCTTC
NA,TRBV15,NA,TRBJ1-1,CATSSDRLPEAFF,TGTGCCACCAGCTCAGACAGGTTACCTGAAGCTTTCTTT
NA,TRBV29-1,NA,TRBJ1-2,CSVDEGNAGGYTF,TGCAGCGTTGATGAGGGAAACGCAGGAGGCTACACCTTC
NA,TRBV11-2,NA,TRBJ2-7,CASRGLRTVPYEQYF,TGTGCCAGCAGAGGTCTTAGGACAGTGCCCTACGAGCAGTACTTC
NA,TRBV2,TRBD1,TRBJ2-7,CASISRQGTHEQYF,TGTGCCAGCATTTCCCGACAGGGAACCCACGAGCAGTACTTC
NA,TRBV7-9,NA,TRBJ1-4,CASSTPQGITNEKLFF,TGTGCCAGCAGCACACCACAGGGCATTACTAATGAAAAACTGTTTTTT
NA,TRBV11-3,NA,TRBJ1-1,CASSPTGQGRMGTEAFF,TGTGCCAGCAGCCCCACTGGGCAGGGAAGGATGGGGACTGAAGCTTTCTTT
NA,TRBV29-1,NA,TRBJ2-1,CSVAQISSYNEQFF,TGCAGCGTTGCACAGATCAGCTCCTACAATGAGCAGTTCTTC
NA,TRBV11-2,NA,TRBJ2-7,CASSLARSKLYEQYF,TGTGCCAGCAGCTTAGCTAGGTCCAAGCTCTACGAGCAGTACTTC
once,TRBV28,TRBD1,TRBJ2-7,CASTWTGGSVDEQYF,TGTGCCAGCACCTGGACAGGGGGCAGTGTAGACGAGCAGTACTTC
few,TRBV5-4,NA,TRBJ2-7,CASSLKGPSSYEQYF,TGTGCCAGCAGCTTAAAGGGGCCCAGCTCCTACGAGCAGTACTTC
NA,TRBV27,NA,TRBJ1-5,CASSWGGNNQPQHF,TGTGCCAGCAGTTGGGGAGGGAACAATCAGCCCCAGCATTTT
NA,TRBV4-3,TRBD1,TRBJ1-3,CASSARGQGGGNTIYF,TGCGCCAGCAGCGCGAGGGGACAGGGAGGCGGAAACACCATATATTTT
NA,TRBV29-1,NA,TRBJ1-1,CSVPEPEAFF,TGCAGCGTCCCGGAGCCTGAAGCTTTCTTT
NA,TRBV28,TRBD1,TRBJ2-6,CASSFGMTIKTGTGESLGANVLTF,TGTGCCAGCAGTTTTGGGATGACAATCAAGACCGGGACAGGGGAGTCCCTTGGGGCCAACGTCCTGACTTTC
NA,TRBV6-5,TRBD1,TRBJ1-4,CASSYSPGGGEKLFF,TGTGCCAGCAGTTACTCCCCAGGGGGTGGTGAAAAACTGTTTTTT
NA,TRBV3-1/TRBV3-2,NA,TRBJ2-5,CASSRCRGRWYF,TGTGCCAGCAGCCGATGCAGGGGCCGGTGGTACTTC
NA,TRBV19,TRBD1,TRBJ1-2,CASAGQGADGYTF,TGTGCCAGTGCGGGACAGGGGGCGGATGGCTACACCTTC
NA,TRBV9,NA,TRBJ2-7,CASSPQTSSYEQYF,TGTGCCAGCAGCCCTCAGACAAGCTCCTACGAGCAGTACTTC
NA,TRBV4-1,TRBD1,TRBJ2-1,CASSQEGQGLRYNEQFF,TGCGCCAGCAGCCAAGAGGGACAGGGTCTTAGGTACAATGAGCAGTTCTTC
NA,TRBV9,TRBD2,TRBJ2-3,CASSVGSGSTDTQYF,TGTGCCAGCAGCGTCGGTAGCGGGAGCACAGATACGCAGTATTTT
NA,TRBV7-2,NA,TRBJ2-7,CASSDAGTLVYEQYF,TGTGCCAGCAGCGATGCGGGTACGTTGGTCTACGAGCAGTACTTC